Reported below is one T cell receptor beta chain. Its specificity is unknown. This specimen belongs to a study of OX40 agonist ivuxolimab in advanced cancers. In the study overall: A diagnosis of hepatocellular carcinoma, melanoma, renal cell or head and neck cancer was present in dose-escalation patients. Study findings and constraints: At 0.1 to 3.0 mg/kg and by week 6, clonal expansion occurred in CD4+ and CD8+ blood T cells. Nonresponders included some who also had low normalized T-cell clonal expansion.

Using immunoSEQ multiplex PCR, the repertoire was profiled, and TCRdb retains in-frame clones only, with some absent. The sample holds about 72,000 clones, 85% to 90% seen once. Germline values: CDR1 LNHDA, CDR2 SQIVND (reference sequence). Trimming took 5 bases from V and 0 from J, leaving 20 bases between them. This CDR3 comprises 18 residues. The receptor was derived from an adult with an advanced solid tumor such as melanoma, head and neck, liver or kidney cancer. This sample comprised CD4+ or CD8+ T cells sorted from blood, obtained in a trial of the OX40 agonist ivuxolimab. The V call is TRBV19, the J call TRBJ1-5; D possibly corresponds to TRBD1 (6 bases). The CDR3 protein is CASSGHRDIPYSNQPQHF. CDR3 sequence (DNA): TGTGCCAGTAGTGGACACCGGGACATTCCTTATAGCAATCAGCCCCAGCATTTT.